This TCR beta chain was found in a study of blood T cell repertoires in COVID-19. Study details: The cDNA or gDNA used as material had been derived from T cells, B-cell-depleted T cells, or PBMCs.

Assay used: immunoSEQ multiplex PCR; TCRdb lists only in-frame clones, some missing. The sample carries around 360,000 clones, more than 75% recorded once. Germline assignment: CDR1 SNHLY and CDR2 FYNNEI. V was clipped by 5 bases and J by 2 bases, with 15 bases between them. The CDR3 is made up of 16 amino acids. Sequencing was done on a sample of PBMCs or T cells enriched from blood (not recorded which). The chain has TRBV2 and TRBJ2-2; a weak D match, TRBD2 (6 bases). This receptor was taken from a woman younger than 45 who had recovered from COVID-19. CDR3 nucleotide sequence: TGTGCCAGCAGTTCCCTCTCCGGGACTAACACCGGGGAGCTGTTTTTT. This encodes CASSSLSGTNTGELFF.